This TCR beta chain appears in the sequencing data of a study of vaccination effects on CD4 cells after COVID-19. Across the whole study: Samples that were drawn after vaccination came a median of 72 days after the second dose.

Clones were read by immunoSEQ multiplex PCR, and TCRdb kept only the in-frame ones, dropping some. The table has about 69,000 clones, roughly 76% seen once. Sequencing followed a ViraFEST assay step that expanded antigen-specific CD4+ T cells with viral peptide pools. After roughly 10 days in culture, the CD4+ T cells were isolated. The cohort was immunized with two doses of either the BNT162b2 or mRNA-1273 vaccine. At days 3 and 7, half of the medium was exchanged for IL-2 medium. J gave up 1 base and V 6 bases, and 7 bases lay outside the gene matches. CDR1 is MNHEY and CDR2 is SVGAGI in the germline V gene. The CDR3 has 15 residues. Notes on this clone: The antigen remains unidentified.

This receptor was taken from a human donor who received a COVID-19 vaccine. The genes are TRBV6-5 and TRBJ2-7; 9 bases are shared with TRBD2. This specimen consisted of CD4+ T cells from PBMCs cultured with HCoV-OC43 spike peptides, obtained after COVID-19 vaccination. Described subset: HCoV-OC43 spike overlapping peptide pool stimulation. CDR3 sequence (DNA): TGTGCCAGCAGCGGACTAGCGAAGCTTTCCTACGAGCAGTACGTC. Its translation is CASSGLAKLSYEQYV.